The 2 T cell receptor beta chains below come from one sample, sequenced in a study of T cells of healthy individuals. Using its own MiXCR run on the 5' RACE reads, TCRdb lists one record per CDR3 protein. Of around 98,000 distinct CDR3 sequences listed, 15% to 20% are singletons. These receptors were taken from a human donor in good health.

The V and J genes are TRBV7-9 and TRBJ1-5, with D unclear. The V and J ends lost 5 bases and 5 bases respectively, with 7 bases between them. The CDR3 is 12 residues long. Germline V lookup: CDR1 SEHNR, CDR2 FQNEAQ (reference sequence). CDR3: CASSREDQPQHF. CDR3 in DNA: TGTGCCAGCAGCCGTGAAGATCAGCCCCAGCATTTT.

The rearrangement joins TRBV6-2 or TRBV6-3 to TRBJ1-1; D not certain. The CDR3 runs 16 residues. Germline V gives CDR1 MNHEY, CDR2 SVGEGT. V was cut by 0 bases and J by 0 bases, with 11 bases left in between. The CDR3 DNA is TGTGCCAGCAGTTACTCGAGAGCGGGAATGAACACTGAAGCTTTCTTT. This gives the protein CASSYSRAGMNTEAFF.